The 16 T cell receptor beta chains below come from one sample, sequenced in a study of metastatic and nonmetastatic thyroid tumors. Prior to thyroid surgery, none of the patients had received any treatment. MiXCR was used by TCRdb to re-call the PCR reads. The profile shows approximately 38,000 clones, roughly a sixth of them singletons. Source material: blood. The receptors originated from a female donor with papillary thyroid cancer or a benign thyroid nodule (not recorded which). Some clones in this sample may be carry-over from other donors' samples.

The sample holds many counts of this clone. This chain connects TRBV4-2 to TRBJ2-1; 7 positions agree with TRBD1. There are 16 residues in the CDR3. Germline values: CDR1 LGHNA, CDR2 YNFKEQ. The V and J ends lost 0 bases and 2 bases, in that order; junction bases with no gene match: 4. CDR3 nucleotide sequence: TGTGCCAGCAGCCAAGATCAGGGGGTCACCTACAATGAGCAGTTCTTC. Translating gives CASSQDQGVTYNEQFF.

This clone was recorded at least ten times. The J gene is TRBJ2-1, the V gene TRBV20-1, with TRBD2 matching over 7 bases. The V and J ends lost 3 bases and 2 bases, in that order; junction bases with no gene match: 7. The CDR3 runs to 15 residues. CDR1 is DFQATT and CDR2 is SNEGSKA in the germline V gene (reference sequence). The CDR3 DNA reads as TGCAGTGCTAGCCCGCTAGCGGAGACCTACAATGAGCAGTTCTTC. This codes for CSASPLAETYNEQFF.

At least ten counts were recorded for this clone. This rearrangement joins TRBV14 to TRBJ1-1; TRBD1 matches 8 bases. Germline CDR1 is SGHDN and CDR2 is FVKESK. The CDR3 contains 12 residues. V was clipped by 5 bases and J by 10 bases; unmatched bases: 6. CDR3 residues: CASSYDRGRAFF. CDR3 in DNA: TGTGCCAGCAGCTATGACAGGGGCAGAGCTTTCTTT.

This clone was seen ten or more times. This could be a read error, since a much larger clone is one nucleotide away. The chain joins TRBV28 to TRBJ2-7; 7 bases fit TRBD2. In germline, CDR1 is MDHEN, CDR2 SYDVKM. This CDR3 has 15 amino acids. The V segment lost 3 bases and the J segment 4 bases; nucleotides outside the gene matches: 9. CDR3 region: CASSLGSGGLYEQYF. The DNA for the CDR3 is TGTGCCAGCAGTTTGGGGTCCGGGGGGTTGTACGAGCAGTACTTC.

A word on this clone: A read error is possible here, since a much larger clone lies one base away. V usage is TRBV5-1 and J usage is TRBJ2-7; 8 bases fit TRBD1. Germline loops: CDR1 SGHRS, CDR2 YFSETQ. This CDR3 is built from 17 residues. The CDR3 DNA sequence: TGCGCCAGCAGATTGGCATTACAGGGGGACTTCACCTACGAGCAGTACTTC. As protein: CASRLALQGDFTYEQYF.

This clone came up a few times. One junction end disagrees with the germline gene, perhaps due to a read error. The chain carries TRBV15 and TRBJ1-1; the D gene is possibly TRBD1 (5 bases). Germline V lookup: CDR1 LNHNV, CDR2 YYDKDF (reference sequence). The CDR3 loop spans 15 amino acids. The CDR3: CDTSRPTGGSTEAFF. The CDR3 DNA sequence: TGTGACACCAGCAGACCTACGGGGGGAAGCACTGAAGCTTTCTTT.

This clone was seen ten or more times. CDR3 nucleotides: TGTGCCAGCTCGGACAATTCTCGTGGCTACACCTTC. It is translated as CASSDNSRGYTF. This chain connects TRBV5-6 to TRBJ1-2, with a tentative D call TRBD1 (5 bases). CDR1 is SGHDT and CDR2 is YYEEEE in the germline V gene. CDR3 size: 12 residues. Trimming cost V 7 bases and J 7 bases, with 14 bases left between them.

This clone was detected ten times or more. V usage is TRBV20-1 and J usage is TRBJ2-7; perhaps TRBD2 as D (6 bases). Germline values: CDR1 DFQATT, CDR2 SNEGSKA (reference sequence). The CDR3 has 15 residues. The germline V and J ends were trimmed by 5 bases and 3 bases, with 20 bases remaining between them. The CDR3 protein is CSAPRGGTVIYEQYF. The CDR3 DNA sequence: TGCAGTGCTCCCAGAGGCGGGACCGTCATCTACGAGCAGTACTTC.

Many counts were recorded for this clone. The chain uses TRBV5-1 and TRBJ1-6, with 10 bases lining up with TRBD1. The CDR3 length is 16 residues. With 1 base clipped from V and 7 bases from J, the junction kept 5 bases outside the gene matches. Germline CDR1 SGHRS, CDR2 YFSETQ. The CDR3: CASSLTWTGGNSPLHF. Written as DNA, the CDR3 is TGCGCCAGCAGCTTGACTTGGACAGGGGGAAATTCACCCCTCCACTTT.

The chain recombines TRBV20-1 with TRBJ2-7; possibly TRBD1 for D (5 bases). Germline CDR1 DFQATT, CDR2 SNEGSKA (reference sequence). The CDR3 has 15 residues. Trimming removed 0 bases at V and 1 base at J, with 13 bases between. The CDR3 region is CSARDGQGSSYEQYF. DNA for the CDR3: TGCAGTGCTAGAGATGGCCAGGGCTCTTCCTACGAGCAGTACTTC.

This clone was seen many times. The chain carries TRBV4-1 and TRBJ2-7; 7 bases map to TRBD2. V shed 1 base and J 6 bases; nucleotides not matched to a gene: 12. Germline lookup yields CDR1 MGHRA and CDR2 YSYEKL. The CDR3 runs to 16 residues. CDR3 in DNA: TGCGCCAGCAGCCAAGCGGAACCGGGAGCGGGGAGCGAGCAGTACTTC. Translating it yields CASSQAEPGAGSEQYF.

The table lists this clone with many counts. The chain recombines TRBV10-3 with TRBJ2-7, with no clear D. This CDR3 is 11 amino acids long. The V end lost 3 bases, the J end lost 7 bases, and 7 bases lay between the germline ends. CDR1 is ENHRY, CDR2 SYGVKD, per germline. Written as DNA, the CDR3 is TGTGCCATCAGTGATCCGTGGGAGCAGTACTTC. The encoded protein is CAISDPWEQYF.

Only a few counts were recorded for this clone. The CDR3 loop reads CATRGDYEQYF. CDR3 sequence (DNA): TGTGCCACCCGAGGGGACTACGAGCAGTACTTC. The chain has TRBV28 and TRBJ2-7; either TRBD1 or TRBD2 may fit D (5 bases each). The CDR3 covers 11 residues. V lost 10 bases to trimming and J lost 3 bases, with 10 bases between them. Germline V gene data show CDR1 as MDHEN and CDR2 as SYDVKM.

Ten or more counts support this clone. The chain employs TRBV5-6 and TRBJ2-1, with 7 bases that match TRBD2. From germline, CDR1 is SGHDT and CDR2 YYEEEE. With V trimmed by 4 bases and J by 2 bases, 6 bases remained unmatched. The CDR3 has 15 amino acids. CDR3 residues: CASSRGGITYNEQFF. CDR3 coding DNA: TGTGCCAGCAGCCGGGGAGGGATTACCTACAATGAGCAGTTCTTC.

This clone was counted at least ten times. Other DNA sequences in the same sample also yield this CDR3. The CDR3, as DNA: TGTGCCAGCAGTTTGGGGGGAGGCAATCAGCCCCAGCATTTT. It translates to CASSLGGGNQPQHF. V usage is TRBV12-3 or TRBV12-4 and J usage is TRBJ1-5; D is perhaps TRBD1 (5 bases). The CDR3 is made up of 14 amino acids. Trimming pared 3 bases from V and 2 bases from J, leaving 8 bases between.

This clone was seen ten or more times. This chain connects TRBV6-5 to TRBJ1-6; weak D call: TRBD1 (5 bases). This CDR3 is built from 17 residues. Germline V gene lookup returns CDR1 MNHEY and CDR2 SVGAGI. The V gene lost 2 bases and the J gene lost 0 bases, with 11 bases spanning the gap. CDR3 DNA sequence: TGTGCCAGCAGTTACGGGACTCGGGTCTCCTATAATTCACCCCTCCACTTT. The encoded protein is CASSYGTRVSYNSPLHF.